This T cell receptor beta chain was sequenced during a study of shared T cell receptors in the human thymus. This clone was detected only once. This CDR3 region has 14 residues. V was pared by 4 bases and J by 5 bases, with 12 bases between. Germline CDR1 and CDR2: SGHDN and FVKESK. Using immunoSEQ multiplex PCR, the repertoire was profiled, and TCRdb retains in-frame clones only, with some absent. The sample includes around 340,000 clones, approximately 95% of them seen just once. This clonotype was sampled from a human donor. The chain carries TRBV14 and TRBJ2-1; a possible D gene is TRBD1 (5 bases). Sequencing used thymocytes. DNA of the CDR3: TGTGCCAGCAGCCGAGACAGAATTCACAATGAGCAGTTCTTC. This sequence encodes CASSRDRIHNEQFF.